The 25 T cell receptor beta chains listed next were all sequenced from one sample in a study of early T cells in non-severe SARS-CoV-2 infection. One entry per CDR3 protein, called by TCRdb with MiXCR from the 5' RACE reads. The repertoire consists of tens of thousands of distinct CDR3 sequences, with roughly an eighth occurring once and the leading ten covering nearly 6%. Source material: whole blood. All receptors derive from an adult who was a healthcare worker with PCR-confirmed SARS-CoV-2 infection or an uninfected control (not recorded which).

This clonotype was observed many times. CDR3 protein: CASSLSRDYNEQFF. CDR3 coding DNA: TGTGCCAGCAGTTTATCGAGGGACTACAATGAGCAGTTCTTC. The genes are TRBV27 and TRBJ2-1; a possible D gene is TRBD2 (5 bases). This CDR3 is built from 14 residues. Looked up from germline, CDR1 is MNHEY and CDR2 is SMNVEV (reference sequence). V lost 0 bases to trimming and J lost 3 bases, with 6 bases between them.

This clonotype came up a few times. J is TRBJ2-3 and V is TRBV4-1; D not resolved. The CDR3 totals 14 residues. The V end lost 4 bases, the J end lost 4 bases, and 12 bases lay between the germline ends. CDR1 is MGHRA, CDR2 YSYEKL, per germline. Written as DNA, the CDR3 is TGCGCCAGCAGCCTTAGTCCCGGTTCAGATACGCAGTATTTT. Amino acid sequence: CASSLSPGSDTQYF.

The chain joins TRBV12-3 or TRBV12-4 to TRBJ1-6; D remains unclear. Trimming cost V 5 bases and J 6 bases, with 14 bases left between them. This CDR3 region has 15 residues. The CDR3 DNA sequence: TGTGCCAGCAGTCGGATCATCGGTGCTAATTCACCCCTCCACTTT. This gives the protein CASSRIIGANSPLHF.

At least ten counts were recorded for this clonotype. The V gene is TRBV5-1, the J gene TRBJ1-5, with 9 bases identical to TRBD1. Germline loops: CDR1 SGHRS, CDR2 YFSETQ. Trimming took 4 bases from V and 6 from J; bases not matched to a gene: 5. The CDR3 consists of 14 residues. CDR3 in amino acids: CASSPGQGSQPQHF. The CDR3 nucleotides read TGCGCCAGCAGCCCGGGACAGGGAAGTCAGCCCCAGCATTTT. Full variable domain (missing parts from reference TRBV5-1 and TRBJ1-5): KAGVTQTPRYLIKTRGQQVTLSCSPISGHRSVSWYQQTPGQGLQFLFEYFSETQRNKGNFPGRFSGRQFSNSRSEMNVSTLELGDSALYLCASSPGQGSQPQHFGDGTRLSIL.

CDR3 region: CATSRDAPGNAGANVLTF. Here the CDR3 DNA reads TGTGCCACCAGCAGAGACGCCCCGGGGAATGCTGGGGCCAACGTCCTGACTTTC. The J gene is TRBJ2-6, the V gene TRBV15; weak D call: TRBD2 (5 bases). Germline loops: CDR1 LNHNV, CDR2 YYDKDF (reference sequence). Trimming took 0 bases from V and 2 from J, leaving 14 bases between them. The CDR3 has 18 residues.

The CDR3 DNA sequence: TGTGCCAGCAGGGACACAGGGAATAGCAATCAGCCCCAGCATTTT. This translates into CASRDTGNSNQPQHF. The chain employs TRBV6-6 and TRBJ1-5; tentatively, D is TRBD1 (6 bases). Per the germline V gene, CDR1 is MNHNY and CDR2 is SVGAGI (reference sequence). The CDR3 sequence is 15 residues long. V was cut by 6 bases and J by 0 bases, with 12 bases left in between.

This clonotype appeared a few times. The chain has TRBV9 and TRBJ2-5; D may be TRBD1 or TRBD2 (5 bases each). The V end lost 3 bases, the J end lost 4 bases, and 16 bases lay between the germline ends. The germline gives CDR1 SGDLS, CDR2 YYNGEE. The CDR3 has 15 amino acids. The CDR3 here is CASSDRDGTGETQYF. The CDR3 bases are TGTGCCAGCAGCGACCGGGACGGCACTGGAGAGACCCAGTACTTC.

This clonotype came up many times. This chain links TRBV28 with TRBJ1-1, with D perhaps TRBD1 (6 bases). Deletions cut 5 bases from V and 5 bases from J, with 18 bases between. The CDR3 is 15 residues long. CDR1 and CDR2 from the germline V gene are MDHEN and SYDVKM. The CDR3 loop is CASSAPQGGWTEAFF. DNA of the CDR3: TGTGCCAGCAGTGCCCCACAGGGAGGATGGACTGAAGCTTTCTTT. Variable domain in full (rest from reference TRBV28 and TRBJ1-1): DVKVTQSSRYLVKRTGEKVFLECVQDMDHENMFWYRQDPGLGLRLIYFSYDVKMKEKGDIPEGYSVSREKKERFSLILESASTNQTSMYLCASSAPQGGWTEAFFGQGTRLTVV.

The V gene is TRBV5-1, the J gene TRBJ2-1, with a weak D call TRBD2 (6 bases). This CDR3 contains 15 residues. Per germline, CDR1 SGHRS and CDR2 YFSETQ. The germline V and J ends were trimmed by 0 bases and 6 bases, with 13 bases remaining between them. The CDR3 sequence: CASSLAGLPGNEQFF. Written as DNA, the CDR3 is TGCGCCAGCAGCTTGGCGGGACTCCCCGGCAATGAGCAGTTCTTC.

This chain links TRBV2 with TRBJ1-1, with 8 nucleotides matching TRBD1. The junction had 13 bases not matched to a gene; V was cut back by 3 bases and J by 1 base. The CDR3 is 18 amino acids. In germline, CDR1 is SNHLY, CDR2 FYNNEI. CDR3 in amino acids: CASSDPPDRVQGNTEAFF. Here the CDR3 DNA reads TGTGCCAGCAGTGATCCCCCGGACAGGGTTCAGGGGAACACTGAAGCTTTCTTT.

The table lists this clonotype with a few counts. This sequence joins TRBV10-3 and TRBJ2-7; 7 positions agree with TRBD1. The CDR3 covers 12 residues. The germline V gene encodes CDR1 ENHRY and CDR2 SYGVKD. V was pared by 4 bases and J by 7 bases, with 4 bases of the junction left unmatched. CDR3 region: CAISAGGKEQYF. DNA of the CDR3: TGTGCCATCAGTGCAGGGGGAAAGGAGCAGTACTTC.

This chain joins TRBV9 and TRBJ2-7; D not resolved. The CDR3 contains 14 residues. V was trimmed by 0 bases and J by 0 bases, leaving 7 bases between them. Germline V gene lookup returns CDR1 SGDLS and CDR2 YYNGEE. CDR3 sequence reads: CASSVGVDSYEQYF. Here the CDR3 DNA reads TGTGCCAGCAGCGTAGGGGTAGACTCCTACGAGCAGTACTTC.

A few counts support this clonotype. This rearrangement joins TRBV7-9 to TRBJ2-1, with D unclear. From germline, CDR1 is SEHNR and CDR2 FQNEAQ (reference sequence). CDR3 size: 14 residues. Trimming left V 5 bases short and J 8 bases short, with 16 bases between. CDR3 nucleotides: TGTGCCAGCAGCGGAAGGGCCGGAACGGATGAGCAGTTCTTC. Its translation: CASSGRAGTDEQFF.

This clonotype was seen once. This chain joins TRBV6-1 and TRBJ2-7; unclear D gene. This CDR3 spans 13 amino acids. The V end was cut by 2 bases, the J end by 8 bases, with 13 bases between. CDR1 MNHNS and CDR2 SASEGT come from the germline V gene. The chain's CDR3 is CASSERPGLQQYF. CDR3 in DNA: TGTGCCAGCAGTGAAAGGCCCGGCCTCCAGCAGTACTTC.

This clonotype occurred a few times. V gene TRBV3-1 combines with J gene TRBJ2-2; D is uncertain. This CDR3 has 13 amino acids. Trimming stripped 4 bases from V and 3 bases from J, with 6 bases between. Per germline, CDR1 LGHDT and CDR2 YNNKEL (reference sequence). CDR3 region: CASSRIDTGELFF. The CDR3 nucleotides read TGTGCCAGCAGCCGTATAGACACCGGGGAGCTGTTTTTT.

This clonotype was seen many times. The CDR3: CASSYGGQGATEAFF. In DNA form, the CDR3 reads TGTGCCAGCAGTTACGGGGGACAGGGGGCAACTGAAGCTTTCTTT. V gene TRBV6-5 combines with J gene TRBJ1-1; 12 positions agree with TRBD1. The CDR3 extends over 15 amino acids. Germline V gene lookup returns CDR1 MNHEY and CDR2 SVGAGI. The ends lost 2 bases at V and 5 bases at J; junction bases unmatched: 3.

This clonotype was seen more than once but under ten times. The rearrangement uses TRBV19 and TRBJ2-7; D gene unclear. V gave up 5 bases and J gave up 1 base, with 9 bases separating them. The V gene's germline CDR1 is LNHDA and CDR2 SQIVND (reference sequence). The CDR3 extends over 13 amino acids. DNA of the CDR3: TGTGCCAGTAGTTTTCAGATTTCCTACGAGCAGTACTTC. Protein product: CASSFQISYEQYF.

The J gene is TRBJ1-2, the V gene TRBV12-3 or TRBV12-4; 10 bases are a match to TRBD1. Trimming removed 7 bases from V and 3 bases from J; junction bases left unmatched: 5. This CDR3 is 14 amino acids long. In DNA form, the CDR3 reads TGTGCCAGCAAGACAGGGGGCTCTGACTATGGCTACACCTTC. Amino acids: CASKTGGSDYGYTF.

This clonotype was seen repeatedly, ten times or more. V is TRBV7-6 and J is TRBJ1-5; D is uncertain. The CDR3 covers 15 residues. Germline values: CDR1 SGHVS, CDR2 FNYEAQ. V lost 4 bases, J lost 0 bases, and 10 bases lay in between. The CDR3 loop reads CASSSSSHSNQPQHF. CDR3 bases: TGTGCCAGCAGCTCGTCCAGTCATAGCAATCAGCCCCAGCATTTT.

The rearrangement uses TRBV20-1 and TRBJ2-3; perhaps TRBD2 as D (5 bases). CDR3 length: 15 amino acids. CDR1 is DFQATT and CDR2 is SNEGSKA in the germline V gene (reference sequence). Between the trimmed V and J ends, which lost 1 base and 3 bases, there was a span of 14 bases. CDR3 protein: CSARVVQIATDTQYF. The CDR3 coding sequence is TGCAGTGCTAGAGTGGTCCAGATAGCGACAGATACGCAGTATTTT.

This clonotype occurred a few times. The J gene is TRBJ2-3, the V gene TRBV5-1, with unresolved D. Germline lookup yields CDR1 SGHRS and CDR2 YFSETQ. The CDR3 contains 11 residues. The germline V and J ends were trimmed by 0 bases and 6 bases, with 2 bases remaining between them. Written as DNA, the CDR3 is TGCGCCAGCAGCTTGGATGATACGCAGTATTTT. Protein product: CASSLDDTQYF. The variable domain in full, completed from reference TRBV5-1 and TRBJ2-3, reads KAGVTQTPRYLIKTRGQQVTLSCSPISGHRSVSWYQQTPGQGLQFLFEYFSETQRNKGNFPGRFSGRQFSNSRSEMNVSTLELGDSALYLCASSLDDTQYFGPGTRLTVL.

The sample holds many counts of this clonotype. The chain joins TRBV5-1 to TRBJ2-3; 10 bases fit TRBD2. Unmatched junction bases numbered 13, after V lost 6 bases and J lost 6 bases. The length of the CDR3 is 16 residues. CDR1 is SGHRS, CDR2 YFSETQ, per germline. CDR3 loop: CASKRGLAGDGDTQYF. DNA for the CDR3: TGCGCCAGCAAGAGGGGCCTAGCGGGAGACGGGGATACGCAGTATTTT.

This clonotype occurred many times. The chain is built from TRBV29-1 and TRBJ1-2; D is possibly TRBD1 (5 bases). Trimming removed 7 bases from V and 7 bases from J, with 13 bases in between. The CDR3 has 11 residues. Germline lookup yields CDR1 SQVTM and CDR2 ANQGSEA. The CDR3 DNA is TGCAGCGGGGACGAGAGGAGTGGCTACACCTTC. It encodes CSGDERSGYTF.

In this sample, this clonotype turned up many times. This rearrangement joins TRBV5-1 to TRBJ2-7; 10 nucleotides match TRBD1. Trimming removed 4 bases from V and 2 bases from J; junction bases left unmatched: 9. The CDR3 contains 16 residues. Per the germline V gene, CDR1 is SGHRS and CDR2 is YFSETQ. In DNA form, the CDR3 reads TGCGCCAGCAGCCCGGGACAGGGGCCCGGGGCCTACGAGCAGTACTTC. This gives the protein CASSPGQGPGAYEQYF.

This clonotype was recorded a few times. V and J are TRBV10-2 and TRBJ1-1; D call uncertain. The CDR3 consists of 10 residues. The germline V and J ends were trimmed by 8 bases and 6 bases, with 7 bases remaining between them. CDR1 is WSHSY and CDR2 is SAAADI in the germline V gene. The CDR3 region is CASREAEAFF. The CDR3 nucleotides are TGCGCCAGCCGGGAGGCTGAAGCTTTCTTT.